The 29 T cell receptor beta chains listed next were all sequenced from one sample in a study of T cell repertoires in cytomegalovirus infection. The antigens these receptors bind are not known. TCRdb re-analysed the reads in MiXCR, keeping a single row per CDR3 protein. The data hold some 350,000 distinct CDR3 sequences, with about 32% observed a single time. The sample in question was cultured PBMCs, obtained from culture after CMV antigen stimulation. These receptors were taken from a human donor in good health (CMV status not recorded). Some clones in this sample may be carry-over from other donors' samples.

This clonotype was found a few times. The chain uses TRBV7-9 and TRBJ2-1, with D perhaps TRBD1 or TRBD2 (5 bases each). Germline V gene data show CDR1 as SEHNR and CDR2 as FQNEAQ (reference sequence). This CDR3 is built from 16 residues. The V gene lost 4 bases and the J gene lost 0 bases, with 13 bases spanning the gap. The CDR3 is CASSSDKGSSYNEQFF. The CDR3 DNA follows: TGTGCCAGCAGCTCCGATAAGGGGAGCTCCTACAATGAGCAGTTCTTC.

This chain joins TRBV4-3 and TRBJ2-1; 7 bases match TRBD2. Germline assignment: CDR1 LGHNA and CDR2 YSLEER. The CDR3 totals 14 residues. Trimming cost V 3 bases and J 6 bases; bases outside gene matches: 5. The CDR3 sequence is CASSQQTSANEQFF. The CDR3 region has the DNA TGCGCCAGCAGCCAGCAAACTAGCGCCAATGAGCAGTTCTTC.

Turning to this clonotype: Germline and junction disagree at one end, which may indicate a read error. This chain links TRBV7-4 with TRBJ2-1, with a weak D call TRBD2 (5 bases). This CDR3 contains 14 residues. CDR1 and CDR2 (germline): SGHVT, SQSDAQ. In nucleotides, the CDR3 is TGTGCCAGCATCTTAGCGCTTGGAGTCAATGAGCAGTTCTTC. Protein product: CASILALGVNEQFF.

This clonotype was seen more than once but under ten times. V gene TRBV7-2 combines with J gene TRBJ2-1; 8 nucleotides line up with TRBD1. Germline CDR1 and CDR2: SGHTA and FQGNSA. V dropped 6 bases and J dropped 12; count of bases not matched to a gene: 16. This CDR3 contains 15 residues. The CDR3 is CASRIQGAIQGSQFF. The DNA for the CDR3 is TGTGCCAGCAGGATTCAGGGGGCAATACAAGGCTCGCAGTTCTTC.

This clonotype was seen a handful of times. The chain combines TRBV12-3 or TRBV12-4 with TRBJ1-4, with 10 bases fitting TRBD1. V lost 6 bases, J lost 3 bases, and 4 bases stayed unmatched. The CDR3 sequence is 15 residues long. The CDR3 reads CASSPGQGANEKLFF. CDR3 in DNA: TGTGCCAGCAGCCCAGGACAGGGGGCTAATGAAAAACTGTTTTTT.

This chain joins TRBV11-2 and TRBJ2-7; D might be TRBD1 (7 bases). There are 15 residues in the CDR3. CDR1 and CDR2 (germline): SGHAT, FQNNGV. V lost 3 bases to trimming and J lost 7 bases, with 19 bases between them. The CDR3 DNA reads as TGTGCCAGCAGCTTCGAATTGGGGCAGGGGGGTGAGCAGTACTTC. It encodes CASSFELGQGGEQYF. The variable domain in full, completed from reference TRBV11-2 and TRBJ2-7, reads EAGVAQSPRYKIIEKRQSVAFWCNPISGHATLYWYQQILGQGPKLLIQFQNNGVVDDSQLPKDRFSAERLKGVDSTLKIQPAKLEDSAVYLCASSFELGQGGEQYFGPGTRLTVT.

This clonotype was detected many times. This chain connects TRBV7-2 to TRBJ2-1; 13 bases are a match to TRBD2. This CDR3 is built from 17 residues. Germline CDR1 and CDR2: SGHTA and FQGNSA. The V segment lost 2 bases and the J segment 7 bases; nucleotides outside the gene matches: 8. CDR3: CASSLQLVLAGGNEQFF. The CDR3 DNA reads TGTGCCAGCAGCTTACAGCTCGTACTAGCGGGAGGGAATGAGCAGTTCTTC.

The rearrangement joins TRBV4-1 to TRBJ2-3, with 9 positions matching TRBD1. Unmatched junction bases numbered 5, after V lost 8 bases and J lost 5 bases. Germline V gives CDR1 MGHRA, CDR2 YSYEKL. The CDR3 has 13 residues. The CDR3 spells CASWDRVGDTQYF. DNA of the CDR3: TGCGCCAGCTGGGACAGGGTAGGAGATACGCAGTATTTT.

The chain is built from TRBV19 and TRBJ2-6; no clear D gene. The CDR3 runs to 16 residues. Germline CDR1 and CDR2: LNHDA and SQIVND (reference sequence). Trimming pared 7 bases from V and 2 bases from J, leaving 15 bases between. The CDR3 DNA reads as TGTGCCAGTACCTTTTTAACGGAGCCTGGGGCCAACGTCCTGACTTTC. It is translated as CASTFLTEPGANVLTF.

In its sample, this clonotype was seen many times. The gene calls are TRBV7-2 and TRBJ2-3; D is undetermined. The CDR3 contains 13 residues. From germline, CDR1 is SGHTA and CDR2 FQGNSA. The V gene lost 5 bases and the J gene lost 6 bases, with 12 bases spanning the gap. The CDR3 DNA follows: TGTGCCAGCAGCACCCCCAGCGACGATACGCAGTATTTT. Translation: CASSTPSDDTQYF. Combining the CDR3 with reference TRBV7-2 and TRBJ2-3 gives the whole variable domain GAGVSQSPSNKVTEKGKDVELRCDPISGHTALYWYRQSLGQGLEFLIYFQGNSAPDKSGLPSDRFSAERTGGSVSTLTIQRTQQEDSAVYLCASSTPSDDTQYFGPGTRLTVL.

V and J are TRBV11-3 and TRBJ1-2; D remains ambiguous. Germline lookup yields CDR1 SGHNT and CDR2 YENEEA. CDR3 length equals 13 residues. V was cut by 5 bases and J by 2 bases, with 9 bases left in between. The CDR3 region has the DNA TGTGCCAGCAGCCTTAGAGGGAACTATGGCTACACCTTC. Its translation: CASSLRGNYGYTF.

This clonotype was counted between two and nine times. The chain recombines TRBV19 with TRBJ1-2; no definite D call. CDR3 length: 12 amino acids. Trimming removed 5 bases from V and 4 bases from J, with 8 bases in between. CDR1 LNHDA and CDR2 SQIVND come from the germline V gene (reference sequence). This chain's CDR3 is CASSRVSYGYTF. CDR3 nucleotides: TGTGCCAGTAGTCGGGTTAGCTATGGCTACACCTTC.

This clonotype came up a few times. The chain recombines TRBV7-9 with TRBJ1-1, with 9 bases lining up with TRBD1. The V and J ends lost 7 bases and 2 bases, in that order; junction bases with no gene match: 5. Germline lookup yields CDR1 SEHNR and CDR2 FQNEAQ (reference sequence). The CDR3 has 14 residues. CDR3 sequence: CASKGQGLNTEAFF. As DNA, the CDR3 is TGTGCCAGCAAGGGACAGGGACTAAACACTGAAGCTTTCTTT.

This clonotype was counted between two and nine times. V gene TRBV11-1 combines with J gene TRBJ2-3, with 8 bases aligning to TRBD2. The J segment lost 4 bases and the V segment lost 1 base, leaving 4 bases of the junction unmatched. This CDR3 spans 15 amino acids. Germline V gives CDR1 SGHAT, CDR2 FQDESV (reference sequence). The CDR3 bases are TGTGCCAGCAGCTTAGTTAGCGGGAACGCAGATACGCAGTATTTT. Encoded protein: CASSLVSGNADTQYF.

The chain joins TRBV29-1 to TRBJ1-5; possibly TRBD1 for D (5 bases). The germline V gene has CDR1 SQVTM and CDR2 ANQGSEA. V was pared by 8 bases and J by 0 bases, with 14 bases between. The CDR3 is 14 residues long. The CDR3 protein is CSLGQSYSNQPQHF. CDR3 in DNA: TGCAGCCTAGGACAATCGTATAGCAATCAGCCCCAGCATTTT.

The chain's CDR3 is CAWAPGPYNEQFF. CDR3 DNA: TGTGCCTGGGCCCCCGGGCCCTACAATGAGCAGTTCTTC. This chain links TRBV30 with TRBJ2-1; D remains ambiguous. The germline V and J ends were trimmed by 5 bases and 2 bases, with 10 bases remaining between them. CDR1 GTSNPN and CDR2 SVGIG come from the germline V gene (reference sequence). The CDR3 extends over 13 amino acids.

J is TRBJ1-3 and V is TRBV4-3; D gene unclear. V was trimmed by 0 bases and J by 0 bases, leaving 18 bases between them. The germline V gene encodes CDR1 LGHNA and CDR2 YSLEER. This CDR3 has 19 residues. CDR3 protein: CASSQDPLSIDSSGNTIYF. The CDR3 DNA sequence: TGCGCCAGCAGCCAAGATCCCCTATCCATAGATAGCTCTGGAAACACCATATATTTT.

V gene TRBV12-3 or TRBV12-4 combines with J gene TRBJ1-1, with a possible D match to TRBD1 (6 bases). This CDR3 spans 12 amino acids. Trimming pared 6 bases from V and 10 bases from J, leaving 15 bases between. The CDR3 is CASRGPWGRAFF. CDR3 in DNA: TGTGCCAGCAGGGGCCCCTGGGGGCGAGCTTTCTTT.

The rearrangement links TRBV6-1 to TRBJ1-2; the match to TRBD1 covers 10 bases. The CDR3 totals 16 residues. Germline CDR1 MNHNS, CDR2 SASEGT. With V trimmed by 3 bases and J by 0 bases, 4 bases remained unmatched. The CDR3 bases are TGTGCCAGCAGTGAGGGGGGGACAGGGGCTAACTATGGCTACACCTTC. Its translation is CASSEGGTGANYGYTF.

This clonotype was recorded once. A read error is possible here, since a much larger clone lies one base away. The chain carries TRBV4-1 and TRBJ1-4, with a tentative D call TRBD1 (5 bases). CDR1 and CDR2 (germline): MGHRA, YSYEKL. The CDR3 totals 14 residues. CDR3 in DNA: TGTGCCAGCAGCCGGGGCGGGGGAAATGAAAAACTGTTTTTT. Its translation is CASSRGGGNEKLFF.

This clonotype was recorded a few times. The chain couples TRBV6-1 to TRBJ2-1; D is undetermined. Germline CDR1 MNHNS, CDR2 SASEGT. V was pared by 8 bases and J by 5 bases, with 13 bases between. The CDR3 is made up of 13 amino acids. The CDR3 protein is CASSGPYHNEQFF. In DNA form, the CDR3 reads TGTGCCAGCTCGGGCCCGTATCACAATGAGCAGTTCTTC.

On this clonotype: The CDR3 does not close with the conserved phenylalanine or tryptophan, likely indicating a read error. The rearrangement links TRBV28 to TRBJ2-5; D is unclear. V was clipped by 5 bases and J by 9 bases, with 13 bases between them. CDR1 is MDHEN, CDR2 SYDVKM, per germline. This CDR3 spans 12 amino acids. The CDR3 sequence: CASSPDPRAQYS. CDR3 coding DNA: TGTGCCAGCAGTCCTGATCCCCGGGCCCAGTACTCC.

This clonotype has only one observation. The chain combines TRBV5-1 with TRBJ2-7; D might be TRBD1 (6 bases). Germline loops: CDR1 SGHRS, CDR2 YFSETQ. The CDR3 length is 13 residues. V was clipped by 5 bases and J by 2 bases, with 11 bases between them. This CDR3 reads CASRRDNAYEQYF. The DNA of the CDR3 is TGCGCCAGCAGACGGGACAACGCCTACGAGCAGTACTTC.

This clonotype was counted only a few times. The V and J genes are TRBV24-1 and TRBJ1-2; TRBD1 is a possible D gene (5 bases). This CDR3 has 14 amino acids. Germline loops: CDR1 KGHDR, CDR2 SFDVKD. Trimming shortened V by 3 bases and J by 8 bases, and 15 bases separated the two germline ends. The CDR3 here is CATSDRLGHRGYTF. Written as DNA, the CDR3 is TGTGCCACCAGTGATCGTTTAGGACATCGAGGCTACACCTTC.

This clonotype was observed a few times. This chain connects TRBV27 to TRBJ1-6, with D possibly matching TRBD1 (6 bases). The CDR3 spans 15 residues. Germline lookup yields CDR1 MNHEY and CDR2 SMNVEV (reference sequence). V lost 0 bases and J 4 bases, leaving 7 bases between the germline ends. The DNA of the CDR3 is TGTGCCAGCAGTTTATCGACAGGTTATAATTCACCCCTCCACTTT. Translated: CASSLSTGYNSPLHF.

The gene calls are TRBV28 and TRBJ2-2, with D possibly TRBD1 on 5 matching bases. The CDR3 has 13 residues. V was pared by 5 bases and J by 7 bases, with 11 bases between. Germline CDR1 and CDR2: MDHEN and SYDVKM. In DNA form, the CDR3 reads TGTGCCAGCAGTGGGGCCGCGAACGGGGAGCTGTTTTTT. Its protein is CASSGAANGELFF.

This clonotype was picked up a small number of times. The rearrangement joins TRBV11-1 to TRBJ1-1, with 7 nucleotides matching TRBD1. Germline trimming cut 2 bases from V and 5 bases from J; bases unmatched to any gene: 8. This CDR3 is 15 amino acids long. Germline V gene sequence: CDR1 SGHAT, CDR2 FQDESV (reference sequence). The CDR3 coding sequence is TGTGCCAGCAGCTTAATGGGACAGACTGTGACTGAAGCTTTCTTT. This sequence encodes CASSLMGQTVTEAFF.

V usage is TRBV29-1 and J usage is TRBJ1-1; D gene unclear. V shed 2 bases and J shed 4 bases, with 8 bases lying between them. CDR1 SQVTM and CDR2 ANQGSEA come from the germline V gene. The CDR3 totals 12 residues. CDR3 in DNA: TGCAGCGTTGAAAGGGCGGGCACTGAAGCTTTCTTT. Translating it yields CSVERAGTEAFF.

There are a few counts of this clonotype. The gene calls are TRBV4-1 and TRBJ2-1; tentatively, D is TRBD2 (6 bases). The ends were cut back, 6 bases at V and 2 bases at J, with 17 bases in the middle. The CDR3 covers 16 residues. Germline V gene lookup returns CDR1 MGHRA and CDR2 YSYEKL. DNA for the CDR3: TGCGCCAGCAGTCCAAGAACGGGGGTCACCTACAATGAGCAGTTCTTC. Its translation: CASSPRTGVTYNEQFF.